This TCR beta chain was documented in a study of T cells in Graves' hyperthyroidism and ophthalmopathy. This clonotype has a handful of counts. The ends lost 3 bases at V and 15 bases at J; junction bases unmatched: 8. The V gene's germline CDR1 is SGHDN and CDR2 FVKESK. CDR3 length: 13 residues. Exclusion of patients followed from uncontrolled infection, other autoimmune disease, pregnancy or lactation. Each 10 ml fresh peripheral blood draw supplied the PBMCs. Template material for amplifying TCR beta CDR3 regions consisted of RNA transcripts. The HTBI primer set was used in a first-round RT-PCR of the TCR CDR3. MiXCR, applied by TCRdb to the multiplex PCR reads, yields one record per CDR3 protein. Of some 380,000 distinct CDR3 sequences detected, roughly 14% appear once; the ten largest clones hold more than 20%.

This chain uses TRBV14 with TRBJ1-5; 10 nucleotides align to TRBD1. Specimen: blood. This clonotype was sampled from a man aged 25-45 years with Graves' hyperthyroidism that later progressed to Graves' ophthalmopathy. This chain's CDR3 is CASSQQDRGTLHF. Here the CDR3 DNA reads TGTGCCAGCAGCCAGCAGGACAGGGGGACTCTGCATTTT.